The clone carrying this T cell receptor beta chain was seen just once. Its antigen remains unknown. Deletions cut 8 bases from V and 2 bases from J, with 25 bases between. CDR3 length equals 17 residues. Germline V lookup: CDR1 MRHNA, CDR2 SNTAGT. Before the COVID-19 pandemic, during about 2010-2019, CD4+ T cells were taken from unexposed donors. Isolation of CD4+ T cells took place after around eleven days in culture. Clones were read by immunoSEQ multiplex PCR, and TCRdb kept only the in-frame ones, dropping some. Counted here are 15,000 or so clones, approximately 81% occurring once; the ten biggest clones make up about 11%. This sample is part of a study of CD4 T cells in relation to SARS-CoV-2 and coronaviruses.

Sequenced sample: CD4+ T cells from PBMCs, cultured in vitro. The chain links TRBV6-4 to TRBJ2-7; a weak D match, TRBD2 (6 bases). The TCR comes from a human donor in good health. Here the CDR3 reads CASLAGPGSERTYEQYF. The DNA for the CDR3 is TGTGCCAGCCTCGCGGGACCCGGGTCGGAGAGAACCTACGAGCAGTACTTC.